One and the same sample provided the 9 T cell receptor beta chains below, sequenced in a study of cytomegalovirus exposure and HLA in healthy donors. A multiplex PCR was run with 60 Vbeta primers and 13 Jbeta primers. Assay used: immunoSEQ multiplex PCR; TCRdb lists only in-frame clones, some missing. The sample records about 190,000 clones, around 85% being singletons. The sequenced material came from PBMCs. Every receptor here comes from a boy between 2 and 10 years old in good health and CMV-seronegative.

The chain is built from TRBV27 and TRBJ1-2; a possible D gene is TRBD1 (6 bases). CDR3 length equals 17 residues. Germline V gene data show CDR1 as MNHEY and CDR2 as SMNVEV (reference sequence). Trimming stripped 5 bases from V and 3 bases from J, with 22 bases between. CDR3 nucleotides: TGTGCCAGCAGTCTCTCCTGGCAGGGGAATTTGGACTATGGCTACACCTTC. Amino acids: CASSLSWQGNLDYGYTF.

CDR3: CASPGPGHSGNTIYF. The CDR3 DNA sequence: TGTGCCAGCCCGGGCCCCGGACACTCTGGAAACACCATATATTTT. The rearrangement joins TRBV19 to TRBJ1-3; D is possibly TRBD1 (5 bases). The CDR3 consists of 15 residues. The V gene lost 9 bases and the J gene lost 0 bases, with 15 bases spanning the gap. Germline CDR1 and CDR2: LNHDA and SQIVND (reference sequence).

In its sample, this clone was seen a few times. This chain joins TRBV28 and TRBJ2-5; 8 bases fit TRBD1. V lost 5 bases and J lost 6; bases outside the gene matches: 5. Germline V gene lookup returns CDR1 MDHEN and CDR2 SYDVKM. The CDR3 runs 13 residues. CDR3 protein: CASSGDRGKTQYF. CDR3 in DNA: TGTGCCAGCAGTGGCGACAGGGGAAAGACCCAGTACTTC.

This chain connects TRBV19 to TRBJ2-1; 14 nucleotides agree with TRBD2. J gave up 9 bases and V 7 bases, and 8 bases lay outside the gene matches. This CDR3 is built from 15 residues. Germline V gene data show CDR1 as LNHDA and CDR2 as SQIVND (reference sequence). This CDR3 reads CASTHGTSGSGEQFF. The CDR3 DNA sequence: TGTGCCAGTACTCACGGGACTAGCGGGAGTGGTGAGCAGTTCTTC.

The chain carries TRBV6-1 and TRBJ1-5, with D perhaps matching TRBD1 (5 bases). V lost 4 bases and J 2 bases, leaving 9 bases between the germline ends. Germline V CDR1 and CDR2: MNHNS, SASEGT. This CDR3 comprises 14 residues. CDR3 sequence: CASSGPGGNQPQHF. The CDR3 DNA reads TGTGCCAGCAGTGGTCCGGGGGGCAATCAGCCCCAGCATTTT.

The chain couples TRBV7-9 to TRBJ2-7, with 7 bases that match TRBD2. This CDR3 is 13 amino acids long. Germline V gene data show CDR1 as SEHNR and CDR2 as FQNEAQ (reference sequence). With V trimmed by 6 bases and J by 7 bases, 9 bases remained unmatched. CDR3 sequence (DNA): TGTGCCAGCAGGTCGGCTAGCGGAAGGGAGCAGTACTTC. This encodes CASRSASGREQYF.

J is TRBJ2-7 and V is TRBV6-5; TRBD2 matches 9 bases. V shed 5 bases, J shed 2 bases, and the junction held 4 bases outside the gene matches. CDR3 length: 14 residues. Germline V lookup: CDR1 MNHEY, CDR2 SVGAGI. In DNA form, the CDR3 reads TGTGCCAGCAGTCGGACTAGCGCGACCTACGAGCAGTACTTC. As protein: CASSRTSATYEQYF.

This chain's CDR3 is CASERGDRTTYEQYF. The CDR3 DNA sequence: TGTGCCAGCGAAAGAGGGGACAGGACAACCTACGAGCAGTACTTC. The V and J genes are TRBV11-2 and TRBJ2-7; TRBD1 aligns across 8 bases. Germline trimming cut 8 bases from V and 2 bases from J; bases unmatched to any gene: 11. Looked up from germline, CDR1 is SGHAT and CDR2 is FQNNGV. The CDR3 is 15 residues long.

V gene TRBV7-6 combines with J gene TRBJ2-1; 7 bases are shared with TRBD2. CDR3 length: 17 residues. V trimming: 3 bases; J trimming: 0 bases; junction bases outside the gene matches: 8. Germline-derived CDR1 and CDR2 are SGHVS and FNYEAQ. Here the CDR3 DNA reads TGTGCCAGCAGCTTGGGTCTACGCGGGAGCTCCTACAATGAGCAGTTCTTC. Its translation is CASSLGLRGSSYNEQFF.